Listed below are T cell receptor beta chains from one sample, sequenced in a study of PD-1 blockade in classical Hodgkin lymphoma. The assay was immunoSEQ multiplex PCR, and TCRdb's table has in-frame clones only and misses some. Of 25,000 to 30,000 clones in the sample, 80% are singletons; the top ten hold roughly 17%. This material consisted of peripheral blood mononuclear cells (PBMCs), taken before the fourth cycle of nivolumab. These receptors were collected from a human donor with classical Hodgkin lymphoma. Both conserved end residues are part of each CDR3. The D gene is left open where the match is weak. Clone size is stated in some rows and not others, as once, few, many or a class when expanded.

>TRBJ1-1|-|-|TRBV2
CASSEGRGGGAFF
TGTGCCAGCAGTGAAGGCAGGGGCGGTGGAGCTTTCTTT
>TRBJ2-1|-|-|TRBV7-9
CASSLVGLRPGAFF
TGTGCCAGCAGCTTAGTAGGGTTGCGGCCAGGGGCGTTCTTC
>TRBJ2-1|-|-|TRBV7-9
CASSLGLVDNEQFF
TGTGCCAGCAGCTTAGGACTAGTCGATAATGAGCAGTTCTTC
>TRBJ2-7|-|TRBD1|TRBV20-1
CSARTGDEQYF
TGCAGTGCACGGACAGGGGACGAGCAGTACTTC
>TRBJ2-1|few|TRBD2|TRBV11-2
CASSWTSGSVNEQFF
TGTGCCAGCAGCTGGACTAGCGGGAGTGTCAATGAGCAGTTCTTC
>TRBJ1-1|-|-|TRBV7-8
CASSLGGVLMNTEAFF
TGTGCCAGCAGCTTAGGTGGGGTTCTCATGAACACTGAAGCTTTCTTT
>TRBJ1-2|-|TRBD1|TRBV7-9
CASSLETGGAYGYTF
TGTGCCAGCAGCTTAGAGACAGGGGGCGCCTATGGCTACACCTTC
>TRBJ2-7|-|-|TRBV14
CASSQSLVTHEQYF
TGTGCCAGCAGCCAGTCTCTAGTAACCCACGAGCAGTACTTC
>TRBJ2-7|-|-|TRBV18
CASSQDVTHEQYF
TGTGCCAGCTCACAGGACGTAACCCACGAGCAGTACTTC
>TRBJ1-2|-|TRBD1|TRBV6-5
CASSRQGQTYGYTF
TGTGCCAGCAGCCGACAGGGGCAGACCTATGGCTACACCTTC
>TRBJ2-1|-|-|TRBV11-2
CASSFKNEQFF
TGTGCCAGCAGCTTTAAGAATGAGCAGTTCTTC
>TRBJ2-3|-|TRBD2|TRBV2
CAGRTSGADTQYF
TGTGCCGGCCGGACTAGCGGGGCAGATACGCAGTATTTT
>TRBJ2-1|-|TRBD2|TRBV5-1
CASSRLAGADEQFF
TGCGCCAGCAGCAGACTAGCGGGAGCGGATGAGCAGTTCTTC
>TRBJ2-1|-|-|TRBV29-1
CSVESGDYPNEQFF
TGCAGCGTTGAATCCGGCGACTACCCGAATGAGCAGTTCTTC
>TRBJ2-2|-|-|TRBV4-1
CASSQVITGELFF
TGCGCCAGCAGCCAAGTCATCACCGGGGAGCTGTTTTTT
>TRBJ1-1|once|-|TRBV5-3
CARSLDGTEAFF
TGTGCCAGAAGCTTGGATGGCACTGAAGCTTTCTTT
>TRBJ2-2|-|-|TRBV6-4
CASSDVGYLNTGELFF
TGTGCCAGCAGTGACGTCGGCTACCTGAACACCGGGGAGCTGTTTTTT
>TRBJ2-6|few|-|TRBV5-1
CASSFTSGANVLTF
TGCGCCAGCAGCTTTACCTCTGGGGCCAACGTCCTGACTTTC
>TRBJ2-3|-|-|TRBV6-5
CASSYSGAGGSDTQYF
TGTGCCAGCAGTTACTCAGGGGCAGGGGGGTCAGATACGCAGTATTTT
>TRBJ2-5|-|TRBD1|TRBV5-1
CASSKGQGYETQYF
TGCGCCAGCAGCAAAGGACAGGGATACGAGACCCAGTACTTC
>TRBJ2-1|-|TRBD2|TRBV27
CASSFTGGLNLGEFF
TGTGCCAGCAGTTTCACGGGAGGGTTAAACTTGGGGGAGTTCTTC
>TRBJ2-3|once|-|TRBV28
CASSNSRTDTQYF
TGTGCCAGCAGTAACTCCCGCACAGATACGCAGTATTTT
>TRBJ2-5|-|-|TRBV5-1
CASSLAAGQETQYF
TGCGCCAGCAGCTTGGCAGCGGGTCAGGAGACCCAGTACTTC
>TRBJ2-7|-|-|TRBV6-1
CASSHGQYYEQYF
TGTGCCAGCAGCCATGGACAGTACTACGAGCAGTACTTC
>TRBJ1-5|-|-|TRBV5-1
CASSLAGNQPQHF
TGCGCCAGCAGCTTGGCCGGCAATCAGCCCCAGCATTTT
>TRBJ1-5|once|-|TRBV6-1
CASSEGRVWHF
TGTGCCAGCAGTGAAGGAAGGGTTTGGCATTTT
>TRBJ1-5|-|-|TRBV5-1
CASSLGSGDQPQHF
TGCGCCAGCAGCTTGGGGTCGGGGGACCAGCCCCAGCATTTT
>TRBJ2-3|few|TRBD2|TRBV14
CASSQERSGRMDTQYF
TGTGCCAGCAGCCAAGAACGGAGCGGGAGGATGGATACGCAGTATTTT
>TRBJ2-1|-|-|TRBV30
CAWKLDNEQFF
TGTGCCTGGAAGCTGGACAATGAGCAGTTCTTC
>TRBJ1-1|-|-|TRBV19
CASSHGANTEAFF
TGTGCCAGTAGTCACGGGGCGAACACTGAAGCTTTCTTT
>TRBJ1-2|few|TRBD1|TRBV29-1
CSVTGTGRNGYTF
TGCAGCGTGACCGGGACAGGAAGAAATGGCTACACCTTC
>TRBJ2-7|-|TRBD2|TRBV6-5
CASRRTSVDEQYF
TGTGCCAGCAGGCGGACTAGCGTTGACGAGCAGTACTTC
>TRBJ2-7|-|-|TRBV6-1
CASSEAYGSSYEQYF
TGTGCCAGCAGTGAAGCGTACGGAAGCTCCTACGAGCAGTACTTC
>TRBJ2-2|-|-|TRBV14
CASSQDWGVTGELFF
TGTGCCAGCAGCCAAGATTGGGGTGTCACCGGGGAGCTGTTTTTT
>TRBJ2-7|-|-|TRBV5-4
CASSLGGDSYEQYF
TGTGCCAGCAGCTTAGGGGGGGACAGCTACGAGCAGTACTTC
>TRBJ2-5|-|-|TRBV11-2
CASSVAGELAQYF
TGTGCCAGCAGCGTGGCAGGGGAACTAGCGCAGTACTTC
>TRBJ1-1|-|TRBD1|TRBV6-5
CASSYLGRGANTEAFF
TGTGCCAGCAGTTACCTTGGCAGGGGGGCGAACACTGAAGCTTTCTTT
>TRBJ2-3|-|-|TRBV15
CATSLRLGSQYF
TGTGCCACCAGCTTACGACTTGGGTCGCAGTATTTT
>TRBJ2-2|-|TRBD2|TRBV27
CARGTGLAGVNTGELFF
TGTGCCAGGGGAACGGGACTAGCGGGAGTCAACACCGGGGAGCTGTTTTTT
>TRBJ2-7|-|TRBD1|TRBV27
CASSNHQGAYEQYF
TGTGCCAGCAGTAATCACCAGGGGGCCTACGAGCAGTACTTC
>TRBJ2-7|-|TRBD1|TRBV6-1
CASSNGQGYEQYF
TGTGCCAGCAGTAACGGACAGGGCTACGAGCAGTACTTC
>TRBJ1-4|-|TRBD1|TRBV25-1
CASRGGTGDEKLFF
TGTGCCAGCCGCGGGGGGACAGGGGATGAAAAACTGTTTTTT
>TRBJ2-2|-|-|TRBV10-3
CASSSQGNTGELFF
TGTGCCTCAAGCTCGCAGGGGAACACCGGGGAGCTGTTTTTT
>TRBJ1-1|-|-|TRBV6-6
CASSTGTEAFF
TGTGCCAGCAGCACCGGGACAGAAGCTTTCTTT
>TRBJ2-7|-|TRBD2|TRBV5-1
CASSAGGPLTYEQYF
TGCGCCAGCAGCGCGGGGGGGCCACTCACATACGAGCAGTACTTC
>TRBJ2-7|-|TRBD1|TRBV19
CASSIRDRSYEQYF
TGTGCCAGTAGTATCCGGGACAGGTCCTACGAGCAGTACTTC
>TRBJ2-5|-|TRBD1|TRBV14
CASSLGTGWGTQYF
TGTGCCAGCAGCCTAGGGACAGGTTGGGGGACCCAGTACTTC
>TRBJ2-7|-|-|TRBV30
CAWNGERYEQYF
TGTGCCTGGAACGGGGAAAGGTACGAGCAGTACTTC
>TRBJ2-7|-|-|TRBV7-2
CASSLAQGYGEQYF
TGTGCCAGCAGCTTAGCCCAGGGTTATGGCGAGCAGTACTTC
>TRBJ1-6|-|TRBD1|TRBV2
CASQSPGTGLASPLHF
TGTGCCAGCCAAAGTCCCGGGACAGGGCTCGCTTCACCCCTCCACTTT
>TRBJ1-1|-|-|TRBV6-5
CASSYGAGRMGTEAFF
TGTGCCAGCAGTTACGGAGCAGGGAGAATGGGAACTGAAGCTTTCTTT
>TRBJ1-5|-|-|TRBV5-3
CARSLTENQPQHF
TGTGCCAGAAGCCTGACAGAAAATCAGCCCCAGCATTTT
>TRBJ2-2|-|-|TRBV7-9
CASSSRSPEPGELFF
TGTGCCAGCAGCTCCAGGAGCCCCGAGCCTGGGGAGCTGTTTTTT
>TRBJ1-2|-|TRBD1|TRBV2
CASSAGGGGYTF
TGTGCCAGCAGTGCAGGGGGCGGTGGCTACACCTTC